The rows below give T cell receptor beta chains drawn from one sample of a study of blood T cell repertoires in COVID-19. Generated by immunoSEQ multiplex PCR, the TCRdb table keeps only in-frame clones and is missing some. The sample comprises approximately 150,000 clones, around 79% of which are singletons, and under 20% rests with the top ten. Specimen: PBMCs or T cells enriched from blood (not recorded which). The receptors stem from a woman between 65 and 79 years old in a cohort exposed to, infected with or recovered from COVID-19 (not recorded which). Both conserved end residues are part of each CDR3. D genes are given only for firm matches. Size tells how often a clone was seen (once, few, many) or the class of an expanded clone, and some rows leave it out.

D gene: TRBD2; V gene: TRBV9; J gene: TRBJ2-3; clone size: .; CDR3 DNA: TGTGCCAGCAGCGCGGGACTATCCGACTACACAGATACGCAGTATTTT; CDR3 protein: CASSAGLSDYTDTQYF
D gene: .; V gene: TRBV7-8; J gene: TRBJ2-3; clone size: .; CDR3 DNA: TGTGCCAGCAGGGAAGGGACTTTTACGCAGTATTTT; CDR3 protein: CASREGTFTQYF
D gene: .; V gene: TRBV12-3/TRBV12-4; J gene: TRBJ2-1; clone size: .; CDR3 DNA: TGTGCCAGCAGTTTTGGAGAATACAATGAGCAGTTCTTC; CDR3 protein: CASSFGEYNEQFF
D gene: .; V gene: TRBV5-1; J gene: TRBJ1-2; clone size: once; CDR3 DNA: TGCGCCAGCAGCCTCGACACCGCAAACTATGGCTACACCTTC; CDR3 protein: CASSLDTANYGYTF
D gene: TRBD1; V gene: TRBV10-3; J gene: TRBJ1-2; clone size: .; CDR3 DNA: TGTGCCATCAGTGTGGGGGGGACAGGGAGTGGCTACACCTTC; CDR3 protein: CAISVGGTGSGYTF
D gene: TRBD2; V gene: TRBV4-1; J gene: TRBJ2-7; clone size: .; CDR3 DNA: TGCGCCAGCAGCCAAGACCGACAGGGAGCGGGGGGCTACGAGCAGTACTTC; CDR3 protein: CASSQDRQGAGGYEQYF
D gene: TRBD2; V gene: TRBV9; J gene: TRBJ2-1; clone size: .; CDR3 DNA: TGTGCCAGCAGCGTAGGTCCCCTAGCGGGAGGGAATGAGCAGTTCTTC; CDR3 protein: CASSVGPLAGGNEQFF
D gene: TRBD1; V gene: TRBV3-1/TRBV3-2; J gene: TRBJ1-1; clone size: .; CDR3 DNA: TGTGCCAGCAGCCAAGGTCCGCCAGGGGGCATAACTGAAGCTTTCTTT; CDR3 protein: CASSQGPPGGITEAFF
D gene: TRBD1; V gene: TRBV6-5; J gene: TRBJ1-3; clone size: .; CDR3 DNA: TGTGCCAGCACCCGTGGTGGGACAGAAAACACCATATATTTT; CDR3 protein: CASTRGGTENTIYF
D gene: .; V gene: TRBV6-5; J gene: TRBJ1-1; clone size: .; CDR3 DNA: TGTGCCAGCAGCGCGGACACTAACACTGAAGCTTTCTTT; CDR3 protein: CASSADTNTEAFF
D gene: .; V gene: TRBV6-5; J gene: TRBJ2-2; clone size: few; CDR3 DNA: TGTGCCAGCAGTAAACTCGTCAGGGGCACCGGGGAGCTGTTTTTT; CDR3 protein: CASSKLVRGTGELFF
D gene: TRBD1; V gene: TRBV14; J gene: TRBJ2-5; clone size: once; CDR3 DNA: TGTGCCAGCAGCCAGATGACAGGGAAGGGCCCCCAAGAGACCCAGTACTTC; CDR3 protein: CASSQMTGKGPQETQYF
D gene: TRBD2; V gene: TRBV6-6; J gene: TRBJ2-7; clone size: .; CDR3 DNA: TGTGCCAGCAGTTACTCGCCACTAGCGTCGCCCGGAGAGCAGTACTTC; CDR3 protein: CASSYSPLASPGEQYF
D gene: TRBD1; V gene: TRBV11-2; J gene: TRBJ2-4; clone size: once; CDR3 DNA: TGTGCCAGCAGCTTGGGACAGGGGGCAGGCATTCAGTACTTC; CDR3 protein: CASSLGQGAGIQYF
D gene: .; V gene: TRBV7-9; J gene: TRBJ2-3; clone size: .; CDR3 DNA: TGTGCCAGCAGCGAGAGCACAGATACGCAGTATTTT; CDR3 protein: CASSESTDTQYF
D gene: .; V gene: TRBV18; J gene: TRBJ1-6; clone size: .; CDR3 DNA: TGTGCCAGCTCACTCACTTCCAGGGGAAATTCACCCCTCCACTTT; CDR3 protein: CASSLTSRGNSPLHF
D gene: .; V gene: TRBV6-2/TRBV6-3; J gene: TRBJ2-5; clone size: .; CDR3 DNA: TGTGCCAGCAGTCCACGTGAGGGGACCCAGTACTTC; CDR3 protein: CASSPREGTQYF
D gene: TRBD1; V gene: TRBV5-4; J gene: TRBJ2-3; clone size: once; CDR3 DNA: TGTGCCAGCAGCCGACAGGGGGCGTACACAGATACGCAGTATTTT; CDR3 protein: CASSRQGAYTDTQYF
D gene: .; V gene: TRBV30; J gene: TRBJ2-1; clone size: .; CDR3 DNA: TGTGCCTGGAGTGTAGTAGGCAGGGGTGAGCAGTTCTTC; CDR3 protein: CAWSVVGRGEQFF
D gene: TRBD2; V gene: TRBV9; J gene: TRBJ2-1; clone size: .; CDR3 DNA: TGTGCCAGCAGCGTAACTACTAGCGGCGACAATGAGCAGTTCTTC; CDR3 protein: CASSVTTSGDNEQFF
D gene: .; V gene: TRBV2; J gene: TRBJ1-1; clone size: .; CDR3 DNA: TGTGCCAGCAGGGTGGGGCAGGTCACTGAAGCTTTCTTT; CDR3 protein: CASRVGQVTEAFF
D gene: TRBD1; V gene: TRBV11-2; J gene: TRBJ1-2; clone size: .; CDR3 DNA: TGTGCCAGCAGCCCAGGACAGGGGGCGAACTATGGCTACACCTTC; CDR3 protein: CASSPGQGANYGYTF
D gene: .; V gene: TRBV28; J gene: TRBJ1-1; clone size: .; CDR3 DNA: TGTGCCAGCACCCTCCAGGGATCGTACACTGAAGCTTTCTTT; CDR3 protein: CASTLQGSYTEAFF
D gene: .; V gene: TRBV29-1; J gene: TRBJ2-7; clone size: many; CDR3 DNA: TGCAGCGTTGCCGACGGGAGCCGCGACGAGCAGTACTTC; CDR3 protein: CSVADGSRDEQYF
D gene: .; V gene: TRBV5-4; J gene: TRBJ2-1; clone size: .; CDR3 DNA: TGTGCCAGCAGCCACCCAGGGGATCCTAGAGAGGAGTTCTTC; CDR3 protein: CASSHPGDPREEFF
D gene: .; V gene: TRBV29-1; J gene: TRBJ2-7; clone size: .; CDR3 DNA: TGCAGCGTTGAAGGGGCCGGCTCAGGGCAGTACTTC; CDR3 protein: CSVEGAGSGQYF
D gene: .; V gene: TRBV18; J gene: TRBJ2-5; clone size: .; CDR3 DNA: TGTGCCAGCTCACCGGACAGAGAGACCCAGTACTTC; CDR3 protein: CASSPDRETQYF
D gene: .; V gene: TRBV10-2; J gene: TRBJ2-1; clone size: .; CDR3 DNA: TGCGCCAGCAGTGCCCGCGTTACCTACAATGAGCAGTTCTTC; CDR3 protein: CASSARVTYNEQFF